Shown below are 15 T cell receptor beta chains from a single sample sequenced in a study of cytomegalovirus exposure and HLA in healthy donors. The PCR contained 60 Vbeta and 13 Jbeta primers. Using immunoSEQ multiplex PCR, the repertoire was profiled, and TCRdb retains in-frame clones only, with some absent. The repertoire consists of fewer than 250,000 clones, with about 72% occurring once and the leading ten covering around 4%. Sequenced material: PBMCs. These receptors originate from a male donor in good health and CMV-seronegative.

The J gene is TRBJ2-3, the V gene TRBV10-1, with D perhaps matching TRBD2 (6 bases). The CDR3 sequence is 14 residues long. Germline CDR1 and CDR2: WNHNN and SYGVQD (reference sequence). V lost 6 bases and J 0 bases, leaving 10 bases between the germline ends. CDR3 in DNA: TGCGCCAGCAGCCGGGGGACTAGCACAGATACGCAGTATTTT. This codes for CASSRGTSTDTQYF.

This chain joins TRBV6-1 and TRBJ1-3, with TRBD1 matching 8 bases. CDR1 is MNHNS and CDR2 is SASEGT in the germline V gene. J gave up 3 bases and V 4 bases, and 8 bases lay outside the gene matches. CDR3 length equals 16 residues. DNA for the CDR3: TGTGCCAGCAGTGGGGCAGGGGGCCTGCTTGGAAACACCATATATTTT. Translation gives CASSGAGGLLGNTIYF.

The gene calls are TRBV28 and TRBJ1-4; no reliable D call. The CDR3 runs to 14 residues. Trimming removed 4 bases from V and 0 bases from J, with 6 bases in between. The germline V gene encodes CDR1 MDHEN and CDR2 SYDVKM. The CDR3 loop is CASSSPTTNEKLFF. In nucleotides, the CDR3 is TGTGCCAGCAGTTCCCCCACAACTAATGAAAAACTGTTTTTT.

V usage is TRBV4-1 and J usage is TRBJ1-1; D gene ambiguous. The CDR3 runs 15 residues. Deletions cut 1 base from V and 2 bases from J, with 11 bases between. Per germline, CDR1 MGHRA and CDR2 YSYEKL. The CDR3 is CASSQVGGRNTEAFF. Written as DNA, the CDR3 is TGCGCCAGCAGCCAAGTGGGCGGGAGAAACACTGAAGCTTTCTTT.

The chain recombines TRBV4-2 with TRBJ2-3, with D unresolved. Germline-derived CDR1 and CDR2 are LGHNA and YNFKEQ. Trimming shortened V by 0 bases and J by 2 bases, and 12 bases separated the two germline ends. This CDR3 region has 16 residues. The CDR3 sequence: CASSQEPALTTDTQYF. In DNA, the CDR3 is TGTGCCAGCAGCCAAGAACCCGCACTCACCACAGATACGCAGTATTTT.

A single count supports this clone. The V and J genes are TRBV28 and TRBJ1-1; 9 nucleotides match TRBD1. Germline V CDR1 and CDR2: MDHEN, SYDVKM. The V gene end was trimmed by 1 base and the J gene end by 9 bases; junction bases not matched to a gene: 12. The CDR3 is made up of 16 amino acids. The chain's CDR3 is CASSLYGDTGGFKAFF. Here the CDR3 DNA reads TGTGCCAGCAGTTTATACGGCGACACAGGGGGCTTTAAAGCTTTCTTT. The full variable domain, in which reference TRBV28 and TRBJ1-1 provide the parts outside the CDR3, is DVKVTQSSRYLVKRTGEKVFLECVQDMDHENMFWYRQDPGLGLRLIYFSYDVKMKEKGDIPEGYSVSREKKERFSLILESASTNQTSMYLCASSLYGDTGGFKAFFGQGTRLTVV.

This chain joins TRBV5-4 and TRBJ2-5; 7 nucleotides align to TRBD1. CDR1 is SGHNT and CDR2 is YYREEE in the germline V gene (reference sequence). V dropped 2 bases and J dropped 5; count of bases not matched to a gene: 3. There are 13 residues in the CDR3. CDR3 region: CASSFAGGETQYF. Here the CDR3 DNA reads TGTGCCAGCAGCTTCGCAGGGGGTGAGACCCAGTACTTC.

The chain has TRBV28 and TRBJ2-4, with a possible D match to TRBD2 (5 bases). This CDR3 spans 12 amino acids. The germline CDR1 and CDR2 sequences are MDHEN and SYDVKM. Trimming shortened V by 5 bases and J by 7 bases, and 9 bases separated the two germline ends. The CDR3 sequence is CASSLRENIQYF. The CDR3 DNA reads TGTGCCAGCAGTCTTAGGGAGAACATTCAGTACTTC. The variable domain in full, completed from reference TRBV28 and TRBJ2-4, reads DVKVTQSSRYLVKRTGEKVFLECVQDMDHENMFWYRQDPGLGLRLIYFSYDVKMKEKGDIPEGYSVSREKKERFSLILESASTNQTSMYLCASSLRENIQYFGAGTRLSVL.

V usage is TRBV7-2 and J usage is TRBJ1-1; 7 nucleotides align to TRBD1. Losses at the gene ends were 1 base for V and 1 base for J; bases not matched to a gene: 3. CDR1 and CDR2 (germline): SGHTA, FQGNSA. This CDR3 comprises 15 residues. Here the CDR3 reads CASSLGDRRNTEAFF. The DNA for the CDR3 is TGTGCCAGCAGCTTAGGGGACAGACGGAACACTGAAGCTTTCTTT.

The CDR3 bases are TGTGCCAGCAGGCCCATGGGGGCCGTTGAGACCCAGTACTTC. This sequence encodes CASRPMGAVETQYF. The chain recombines TRBV27 with TRBJ2-5; TRBD1 is a possible D gene (6 bases). The CDR3 totals 14 residues. The germline V and J ends were trimmed by 6 bases and 5 bases, with 16 bases remaining between them. CDR1 MNHEY and CDR2 SMNVEV come from the germline V gene (reference sequence).

The chain has TRBV7-8 and TRBJ1-5; possible D gene TRBD1, 5 bases. V lost 0 bases and J 2 bases, leaving 8 bases between the germline ends. Per the germline V gene, CDR1 is SGHVS and CDR2 is FQNEAQ. The CDR3 runs to 15 residues. The CDR3 nucleotides read TGTGCCAGCAGCTTAGCGCAAGGGGGCAATCAGCCCCAGCATTTT. Translating it yields CASSLAQGGNQPQHF.

The chain uses TRBV27 and TRBJ2-3; 7 nucleotides align to TRBD1. The ends lost 5 bases at V and 2 bases at J; junction bases unmatched: 4. Looked up from germline, CDR1 is MNHEY and CDR2 is SMNVEV (reference sequence). There are 14 residues in the CDR3. CDR3 amino acids: CASSKQGTTDTQYF. DNA of the CDR3: TGTGCCAGCAGTAAACAGGGGACCACAGATACGCAGTATTTT.

V usage is TRBV19 and J usage is TRBJ2-5; TRBD1 matches at 7 bases. V trimming: 0 bases; J trimming: 2 bases; junction bases outside the gene matches: 9. CDR1 LNHDA and CDR2 SQIVND come from the germline V gene (reference sequence). The CDR3 extends over 17 amino acids. The CDR3 region is CASSIETGTVGQETQYF. CDR3 nucleotides: TGTGCCAGTAGTATAGAAACCGGGACAGTCGGGCAAGAGACCCAGTACTTC.

This chain connects TRBV7-9 to TRBJ2-7; a possible D gene is TRBD1 (5 bases). The V end was cut by 0 bases, the J end by 0 bases, with 9 bases between. The CDR3 extends over 15 amino acids. From germline, CDR1 is SEHNR and CDR2 FQNEAQ (reference sequence). CDR3 DNA sequence: TGTGCCAGCAGCTTAGCAGGGGCGAACTCCTACGAGCAGTACTTC. This translates into CASSLAGANSYEQYF.

Of note for this clone: The identical CDR3 is also encoded by other nucleotide sequences in the sample. The chain couples TRBV5-4 to TRBJ1-3, with 8 bases identical to TRBD1. The CDR3 consists of 14 residues. Germline V lookup: CDR1 SGHNT, CDR2 YYREEE (reference sequence). J lost 2 bases, V lost 3 bases, and 1 base had no gene match. The chain's CDR3 is CASSSQGAGNTIYF. CDR3 DNA: TGTGCCAGCAGCTCACAGGGGGCTGGAAACACCATATATTTT.